Below, 32 T cell receptor beta chains from the same sample are listed, as sequenced in a study of shared clonotypes between healthy human individuals. TCRdb keeps only in-frame clones here, not all; method: immunoSEQ multiplex PCR. This sample has over 2,000,000 clones, with around 95% found just once. In the naive CD8 group, cells lacked CD45RO and were positively selected for CCR7, so terminally differentiated effector memory CD45RA+ cells were left out. Sequencing was performed on naive CD8+ T cells from PBMCs. The receptors originated from a man between 18 and 29 years old in good health. Some clones in this sample may be carry-over from other donors' samples.

The chain links TRBV28 to TRBJ2-1, with 10 bases that match TRBD2. Germline loops: CDR1 MDHEN, CDR2 SYDVKM. The CDR3 is 15 residues long. V lost 3 bases and J lost 8; bases outside the gene matches: 7. CDR3 coding DNA: TGTGCCAGCAGTTTCGAGCGGGAGGGCTCGGATGAGCAGTTCTTC. Translated: CASSFEREGSDEQFF.

The chain recombines TRBV5-4 with TRBJ2-1; 7 nucleotides agree with TRBD2. This CDR3 is 14 amino acids long. Germline V lookup: CDR1 SGHNT, CDR2 YYREEE (reference sequence). J was trimmed by 9 bases and V by 4 bases; bases with no gene match: 10. CDR3 DNA sequence: TGTGCCAGCAGCCCCGAGTTAGAGCGGGGTGAGCAGTTCTTC. This codes for CASSPELERGEQFF.

The genes are TRBV5-4 and TRBJ2-5; D tentatively fits TRBD1 or TRBD2 (5 bases each). Trimming stripped 3 bases from V and 3 bases from J, with 12 bases between. Germline CDR1 is SGHNT and CDR2 is YYREEE (reference sequence). This CDR3 is 14 amino acids long. The CDR3 protein is CASSYRDAEETQYF. CDR3 nucleotides: TGTGCCAGCAGCTACCGGGACGCCGAAGAGACCCAGTACTTC. The whole variable domain, remainder taken from reference TRBV5-4 and TRBJ2-5, is ETGVTQSPTHLIKTRGQQVTLRCSSQSGHNTVSWYQQALGQGPQFIFQYYREEENGRGNFPPRFSGLQFPNYSSELNVNALELDDSALYLCASSYRDAEETQYFGPGTRLLVL.

The chain links TRBV6-1 to TRBJ1-1, with D unresolved. CDR3 size: 16 residues. Germline V gives CDR1 MNHNS, CDR2 SASEGT. Trimming shortened V by 0 bases and J by 6 bases, and 17 bases separated the two germline ends. In nucleotides, the CDR3 is TGTGCCAGCAGTGAAGCAGGTGGAAGGGTGTTAGCTGAAGCTTTCTTT. Residues: CASSEAGGRVLAEAFF.

V gene TRBV7-9 combines with J gene TRBJ1-4; perhaps TRBD1 as D (6 bases). V was cut by 6 bases and J by 8 bases, with 22 bases left in between. CDR1 is SEHNR, CDR2 FQNEAQ, per germline (reference sequence). The CDR3 contains 16 residues. CDR3 amino acids: CASRQGPGADWEKLFF. The CDR3 nucleotides are TGTGCCAGCAGACAGGGCCCCGGGGCCGATTGGGAAAAACTGTTTTTT.

About this clone: Other DNA variants within this sample encode the same CDR3. CDR3 nucleotide sequence: TGTGCCAGCAGTGATGGAAACACCATATATTTT. Encoded protein: CASSDGNTIYF. This chain links TRBV2 with TRBJ1-3; D call uncertain. This CDR3 comprises 11 residues. Germline loops: CDR1 SNHLY, CDR2 FYNNEI. With 3 bases removed from V and 3 bases from J, the gap between germline ends came to 0 bases. Based on the CDR3 plus reference TRBV2 and TRBJ1-3, the full variable domain is EPEVTQTPSHQVTQMGQEVILRCVPISNHLYFYWYRQILGQKVEFLVSFYNNEISEKSEIFDDQFSVERPDGSNFTLKIRSTKLEDSAMYFCASSDGNTIYFGEGSWLTVV.

The genes are TRBV29-1 and TRBJ2-5; D is perhaps TRBD2 (5 bases). The V end lost 1 base, the J end lost 2 bases, and 11 bases lay between the germline ends. CDR3 length: 14 amino acids. Per germline, CDR1 SQVTM and CDR2 ANQGSEA. CDR3 in amino acids: CSVEVGVVQETQYF. The CDR3 region has the DNA TGCAGCGTTGAAGTCGGGGTGGTACAAGAGACCCAGTACTTC.

V and J are TRBV4-1 and TRBJ2-1; a possible D gene is TRBD2 (5 bases). V lost 0 bases and J lost 0, with 12 bases in between. Germline V gene data show CDR1 as MGHRA and CDR2 as YSYEKL. The CDR3 is 17 amino acids. In DNA form, the CDR3 reads TGCGCCAGCAGCCAAGAGATTCGAGGGAGCTCCTACAATGAGCAGTTCTTC. It yields the protein CASSQEIRGSSYNEQFF.

V gene TRBV29-1 combines with J gene TRBJ2-5, with 7 nucleotides matching TRBD1. Germline trimming cut 5 bases from V and 7 bases from J; bases unmatched to any gene: 7. In germline, CDR1 is SQVTM, CDR2 ANQGSEA. The CDR3 sequence is 12 residues long. CDR3 DNA: TGCAGCGTTACAGGGGTGGCGGGGACCCAGTACTTC. Translated, it gives CSVTGVAGTQYF.

This clone was recorded once. The chain employs TRBV29-1 and TRBJ2-3, with a possible D match to TRBD1 (5 bases). The CDR3 has 16 residues. In germline, CDR1 is SQVTM, CDR2 ANQGSEA. V shed 3 bases and J shed 0 bases, with 16 bases lying between them. The CDR3 protein is CSVEFLGRSSTDTQYF. The CDR3 coding sequence is TGCAGCGTTGAGTTCCTGGGGCGATCTAGCACAGATACGCAGTATTTT.

The chain carries TRBV13 and TRBJ2-7, with 9 bases aligning to TRBD2. CDR1 PRHDT and CDR2 FYEKMQ come from the germline V gene (reference sequence). CDR3 length: 16 residues. J was trimmed by 0 bases and V by 4 bases; bases with no gene match: 7. The CDR3 DNA reads as TGTGCCAGCAGCTCTCGGACTAGCGCGAGCTCCTACGAGCAGTACTTC. This gives the protein CASSSRTSASSYEQYF.

This sequence joins TRBV7-6 and TRBJ1-1; perhaps TRBD1 as D (6 bases). CDR3 length equals 15 residues. The germline CDR1 and CDR2 sequences are SGHVS and FNYEAQ. Trimming cost V 3 bases and J 7 bases, with 18 bases left between them. The CDR3 loop reads CASSFPGGAASEAFF. CDR3 in DNA: TGTGCCAGCAGCTTCCCTGGGGGGGCGGCGAGTGAAGCTTTCTTT. Filled out from reference TRBV7-6 and TRBJ1-1, the complete variable domain reads GAGVSQSPRYKVTKRGQDVALRCDPISGHVSLYWYRQALGQGPEFLTYFNYEAQQDKSGLPNDRFSAERPEGSISTLTIQRTEQRDSAMYRCASSFPGGAASEAFFGQGTRLTVV.

The sample holds a few counts of this clone. An end of the junction does not agree with germline; a read error may underlie this. The chain combines TRBV10-3 with TRBJ2-7, with a possible D match to TRBD2 (6 bases). This CDR3 region has 13 residues. Per the germline V gene, CDR1 is ENHRY and CDR2 is SYGVKD. CDR3 bases: TGTGCCATCTGTGAGGCGGAGGGGAACGAGCAGTACTTC. It yields the protein CAICEAEGNEQYF.

The chain uses TRBV19 and TRBJ2-1; TRBD2 matches 11 bases. V lost 0 bases, J lost 2 bases, and 6 bases stayed unmatched. Germline-derived CDR1 and CDR2 are LNHDA and SQIVND (reference sequence). CDR3 size: 18 residues. CDR3 coding DNA: TGTGCCAGTAGTATAGATCGGCTAGCGGGAGGTACCTACAATGAGCAGTTCTTC. Protein: CASSIDRLAGGTYNEQFF.

This chain connects TRBV4-3 to TRBJ2-4; the D is unclear. The CDR3 totals 14 residues. CDR1 and CDR2 (germline): LGHNA, YSLEER. Trimming left V 4 bases short and J 4 bases short, with 11 bases between. CDR3 coding DNA: TGCGCCAGCAGCCCGAGTGGTTCAAAAAACATTCAGTACTTC. Its translation is CASSPSGSKNIQYF.

The V and J genes are TRBV18 and TRBJ1-5; D is perhaps TRBD1 (5 bases). Germline V CDR1 and CDR2: KGHSH, LQKENI. Trimming removed 3 bases from V and 0 bases from J, with 9 bases in between. This CDR3 spans 15 amino acids. For the CDR3, the DNA is TGTGCCAGCTCACCGACAGAGACTAGCAATCAGCCCCAGCATTTT. Its protein is CASSPTETSNQPQHF.

J is TRBJ1-2 and V is TRBV27; 8 bases map to TRBD1. The ends lost 0 bases at V and 9 bases at J; junction bases unmatched: 9. The germline V gene encodes CDR1 MNHEY and CDR2 SMNVEV (reference sequence). CDR3 size: 15 residues. The CDR3 protein is CASSLSRQGAWSYTF. DNA of the CDR3: TGTGCCAGCAGTTTATCTCGGCAGGGGGCTTGGAGCTACACCTTC.

J is TRBJ1-2 and V is TRBV7-9; D is unresolved. The V gene's germline CDR1 is SEHNR and CDR2 FQNEAQ (reference sequence). V was pared by 5 bases and J by 4 bases, with 11 bases between. This CDR3 has 13 amino acids. This CDR3 reads CASSGPILYGYTF. The CDR3 region has the DNA TGTGCCAGCAGCGGACCGATCCTCTATGGCTACACCTTC.

The CDR3 coding sequence is TGCAGCGCACCCGGGGGGGACGGGGAGCTGTTTTTT. This codes for CSAPGGDGELFF. The rearrangement uses TRBV29-1 and TRBJ2-2; TRBD2 matches at 8 bases. The ends lost 7 bases at V and 7 bases at J; junction bases unmatched: 5. CDR1 is SQVTM and CDR2 is ANQGSEA in the germline V gene. The CDR3 loop spans 12 amino acids.

The chain carries TRBV28 and TRBJ2-7; 9 bases align to TRBD1. The CDR3 runs to 17 residues. The junction had 16 bases not matched to a gene; V was cut back by 7 bases and J by 3 bases. The germline CDR1 and CDR2 sequences are MDHEN and SYDVKM. The CDR3: CASTKLPPGTGSYEQYF. For the CDR3, the DNA is TGTGCCAGCACCAAACTTCCCCCCGGGACAGGGAGCTACGAGCAGTACTTC.

This clone was observed a handful of times. The V call is TRBV9, the J call TRBJ2-1, with no clear D. V lost 2 bases and J 6 bases, leaving 9 bases between the germline ends. This CDR3 is 13 amino acids long. CDR1 is SGDLS, CDR2 YYNGEE, per germline. The CDR3 here is CASSVAYPNEQFF. The CDR3 nucleotides read TGTGCCAGCAGCGTGGCATACCCCAATGAGCAGTTCTTC. Full variable domain (remainder filled in from reference TRBV9 and TRBJ2-1): DSGVTQTPKHLITATGQRVTLRCSPRSGDLSVYWYQQSLDQGLQFLIQYYNGEERAKGNILERFSAQQFPDLHSELNLSSLELGDSALYFCASSVAYPNEQFFGPGTRLTVL.

This rearrangement joins TRBV2 to TRBJ2-7; TRBD1 matches at 7 bases. The CDR3 consists of 13 residues. Germline loops: CDR1 SNHLY, CDR2 FYNNEI. CDR3 residues: CISQGFSDYEQYF. CDR3 DNA sequence: TGTATTTCACAGGGGTTCAGCGACTACGAGCAGTACTTC.

V and J are TRBV10-3 and TRBJ2-1, with D maybe TRBD1 (6 bases). The germline V and J ends were trimmed by 7 bases and 10 bases, with 20 bases remaining between them. In germline, CDR1 is ENHRY, CDR2 SYGVKD. The CDR3 sequence is 14 residues long. CDR3 sequence: CAITEGGKGKEQFF. The CDR3 DNA is TGTGCCATCACCGAAGGGGGAAAGGGGAAGGAGCAGTTCTTC.

The chain carries TRBV11-2 and TRBJ1-1; 7 bases line up with TRBD1. Germline-derived CDR1 and CDR2 are SGHAT and FQNNGV. V was pared by 10 bases and J by 3 bases, with 8 bases of the junction left unmatched. The CDR3 loop spans 13 amino acids. Written as DNA, the CDR3 is TGTGCCACCCGTACAGGGGTATACACTGAAGCTTTCTTT. The encoded protein is CATRTGVYTEAFF. Drawing the rest from reference TRBV11-2 and TRBJ1-1, the complete variable domain is EAGVAQSPRYKIIEKRQSVAFWCNPISGHATLYWYQQILGQGPKLLIQFQNNGVVDDSQLPKDRFSAERLKGVDSTLKIQPAKLEDSAVYLCATRTGVYTEAFFGQGTRLTVV.

V usage is TRBV29-1 and J usage is TRBJ2-1; 9 nucleotides match TRBD2. Germline CDR1 and CDR2: SQVTM and ANQGSEA. V shed 0 bases and J 0 bases; nucleotides not matched to a gene: 15. The CDR3 is 20 residues long. This CDR3 is CSVEDTWTRAGGSSYNEQFF. The CDR3 DNA reads TGCAGCGTTGAAGATACTTGGACGAGGGCGGGAGGGAGCTCCTACAATGAGCAGTTCTTC.

The genes are TRBV15 and TRBJ2-7; D call uncertain. With 3 bases removed from V and 1 base from J, the gap between germline ends came to 13 bases. CDR1 LNHNV and CDR2 YYDKDF come from the germline V gene (reference sequence). This CDR3 is 15 amino acids long. The CDR3 bases are TGTGCCACCAGCAGTCCGCTTGGTGGATCCTACGAGCAGTACTTC. Translation: CATSSPLGGSYEQYF.

Turning to this clone: Other DNA sequences in this specimen translate into the identical CDR3. The genes are TRBV27 and TRBJ2-7; 11 bases line up with TRBD2. The CDR3 is 14 amino acids. After removal of 3 bases from V and 4 bases from J, the junction contained 2 bases not matched to a gene. CDR1 and CDR2 from the germline V gene are MNHEY and SMNVEV (reference sequence). CDR3 DNA sequence: TGTGCCAGCAGTTTTAGCGGGAGGGGGTACGAGCAGTACTTC. This encodes CASSFSGRGYEQYF.

Worth noting for this clone: This sample includes further DNA sequences coding for the same CDR3. The genes are TRBV7-9 and TRBJ2-3; D unresolved. The CDR3 loop spans 12 amino acids. Per the germline V gene, CDR1 is SEHNR and CDR2 is FQNEAQ (reference sequence). V lost 5 bases and J lost 6, with 9 bases in between. CDR3 DNA sequence: TGTGCCAGCAGCCCCTTGGGGGATACGCAGTATTTT. Translated: CASSPLGDTQYF.

V is TRBV7-9 and J is TRBJ2-1; a possible D gene is TRBD1 (5 bases). The CDR3 covers 15 residues. The V gene's germline CDR1 is SEHNR and CDR2 FQNEAQ (reference sequence). The V and J ends lost 3 bases and 5 bases respectively, with 14 bases between them. The CDR3 is CASSFREKGHNEQFF. CDR3 in DNA: TGTGCCAGCAGCTTTCGTGAAAAGGGGCACAATGAGCAGTTCTTC.

Note on this clone: The sample holds other DNA sequences that translate to the same CDR3. The genes are TRBV19 and TRBJ2-7; D might be TRBD1 or TRBD2, each matching 5 bases. The CDR3 consists of 14 residues. CDR1 and CDR2 from the germline V gene are LNHDA and SQIVND (reference sequence). V lost 1 base, J lost 1 base, and 8 bases lay in between. The CDR3 nucleotides read TGTGCCAGTAGTATAGTTGGGGGATCCTACGAGCAGTACTTC. Encoded protein: CASSIVGGSYEQYF.

The genes are TRBV19 and TRBJ2-7, with no clear D. The V gene's germline CDR1 is LNHDA and CDR2 SQIVND (reference sequence). There are 12 residues in the CDR3. V was clipped by 6 bases and J by 3 bases, with 9 bases between them. Here the CDR3 DNA reads TGTGCCAGTAGCCCGGACCTCTACGAGCAGTACTTC. Translating gives CASSPDLYEQYF.

The gene calls are TRBV6-1 and TRBJ2-1; no clear D gene. In germline, CDR1 is MNHNS, CDR2 SASEGT. Between the trimmed V and J ends, which lost 7 bases and 8 bases, there was a span of 9 bases. This CDR3 region has 11 residues. CDR3 nucleotide sequence: TGTGCCAGCATTCTGTTCCATGAGCAGTTCTTC. This sequence encodes CASILFHEQFF.